A selection of T cell receptor beta chains follows, all from one sample in a study of OX40 agonist ivuxolimab in advanced cancers. Clones were sequenced by immunoSEQ multiplex PCR, and TCRdb holds only the in-frame ones, with some missing. The table includes about 56,000 clones, about 83% detected once. The source was CD4+ or CD8+ T cells sorted from blood, collected in a trial of the OX40 agonist ivuxolimab. These TCRs come from an adult with an advanced solid tumor such as melanoma, head and neck, liver or kidney cancer. Both conserved end residues are part of each CDR3. The D gene is left open where the match is weak. Clone size is shown for a subset of rows, as once, few, many or a class of expanded clone.

TRBD1	TRBV7-2	TRBJ1-2	once	TGTGCCAGCAGCGAGGACAGGGTATTCGGCTACACCTTC	CASSEDRVFGYTF
TRBD1	TRBV6-1	TRBJ1-1	.	TGTGCCAGCAGTGAAGCACAGGGGGTTTGGAACACTGAAGCTTTCTTT	CASSEAQGVWNTEAFF
TRBD1	TRBV7-8	TRBJ2-3	once	TGTGCCAGCAGCCGCCCGGGACAGGGGGCAGATACGCAGTATTTT	CASSRPGQGADTQYF
.	TRBV21-1	TRBJ2-7	.	TGTGCCAGCAGCGAAAGGGACGGAAAATACTACGAGCAGTACTTC	CASSERDGKYYEQYF
.	TRBV7-9	TRBJ1-2	.	TGTGCCAGCAGCTTACGGACGGACGGCTATGACTATGGCTACACCTTC	CASSLRTDGYDYGYTF
.	TRBV21-1	TRBJ1-1	.	TGTGCCACCGGGACACTTCCTATGAACACTGAAGCTTTCTTT	CATGTLPMNTEAFF
.	TRBV30	TRBJ2-3	.	TGTGCCTGGAGCCCACCCGGAGATACGCAGTATTTT	CAWSPPGDTQYF
TRBD2	TRBV5-4	TRBJ2-2	many	TGTGCCAGCACCCCTGGGACTAGCGGGAGGAGGTCCGGGGAGCTGTTTTTT	CASTPGTSGRRSGELFF
.	TRBV6-1	TRBJ2-3	.	TGTGCCAGCAGTGAAGGAGAAACCCACACAGATACGCAGTATTTT	CASSEGETHTDTQYF
.	TRBV6-5	TRBJ2-4	.	TGTGCCAGCAGTCTGGACGGTCTTTCCAAAAACATTCAGTACTTC	CASSLDGLSKNIQYF
.	TRBV6-1	TRBJ2-1	.	TGTGCCAGCAGTGAAGAGCGTACCTACAATGAGCAGTTCTTC	CASSEERTYNEQFF
.	TRBV5-4	TRBJ2-1	few	TGTGCCAGCAGCCGGGACATTCCTTCCTACAATGAGCAGTTCTTC	CASSRDIPSYNEQFF
.	TRBV5-1	TRBJ2-3	.	TGCGCCAGCAGCTTGGCCCATCAGGTATCCACAGATACGCAGTATTTT	CASSLAHQVSTDTQYF
TRBD2	TRBV11-2	TRBJ2-7	.	TGTGCCAGCAGCTTAGCCGGGACTAGATTCCTATACGAGCAGTACTTC	CASSLAGTRFLYEQYF
TRBD1	TRBV2	TRBJ1-5	once	TGTGCCAGCAGGGGACAGGGGCTTAGCAATCAGCCCCAGCATTTT	CASRGQGLSNQPQHF
TRBD2	TRBV5-8	TRBJ2-7	.	TGTGCCAGCAGCTCCCGGACTAGCGCTCGCTCCTACGAGCAGTACTTC	CASSSRTSARSYEQYF
TRBD2	TRBV6-1	TRBJ2-1	.	TGTGCCACCCGACTAGCGGGAGGCTTATACAATGAGCAGTTCTTC	CATRLAGGLYNEQFF